The rows below give T cell receptor beta chains drawn from one sample of a study of T cell responses to AZD1222 COVID-19 vaccine. Assay used: immunoSEQ multiplex PCR; TCRdb lists only in-frame clones, some missing. The table records around 80,000 clones, more than 85% of them present only once. The specimen was peripheral blood, collected 28 days after the second AZD1222 dose. Receptors originate from an adult who received the AZD1222 COVID-19 vaccine. CDR3s include the opening cysteine and the closing phenylalanine or tryptophan. A D gene is named only where the DNA matches it firmly. Not all rows give a size; the values are once, few, many and, for expanded clones, a class.

clone_size: -
v_call: TRBV30
j_call: TRBJ2-7
d_call: -
cdr3_nt: TGTGCCTGGAGTGCGGTAGATTCCTACGAGCAGTACTTC
cdr3_aa: CAWSAVDSYEQYF

clone_size: once
v_call: TRBV30
j_call: TRBJ1-4
d_call: -
cdr3_nt: TGTGCCTGGATGGACTGGGCTAATGAAAAACTGTTTTTT
cdr3_aa: CAWMDWANEKLFF

clone_size: -
v_call: TRBV12-5
j_call: TRBJ2-1
d_call: TRBD2
cdr3_nt: TGTGCTAGTGGTAGCGGGAGGGTGTTTCGGAGGGTGAATGAGCAGTTCTTC
cdr3_aa: CASGSGRVFRRVNEQFF

clone_size: -
v_call: TRBV6-2/TRBV6-3
j_call: TRBJ2-7
d_call: -
cdr3_nt: TGTGCCAGCAGTCTACAGGACTACGAGCAGTACTTC
cdr3_aa: CASSLQDYEQYF

clone_size: once
v_call: TRBV7-3
j_call: TRBJ1-5
d_call: -
cdr3_nt: TGTGCCAGCAGCTTGGAGGGGGGCAATCAGCCCCAGCATTTT
cdr3_aa: CASSLEGGNQPQHF

clone_size: -
v_call: TRBV28
j_call: TRBJ1-6
d_call: TRBD1
cdr3_nt: TGTGCCAGCAGTTTCCCGGGACAGAGTAATTCACCCCTCCACTTT
cdr3_aa: CASSFPGQSNSPLHF

clone_size: -
v_call: TRBV12-3/TRBV12-4
j_call: TRBJ1-5
d_call: TRBD1
cdr3_nt: TGTGCCAGCAGTTTAGACAGGGGACAGCCCCAGCATTTT
cdr3_aa: CASSLDRGQPQHF

clone_size: -
v_call: TRBV6-6
j_call: TRBJ2-5
d_call: TRBD2
cdr3_nt: TGTGCCAGCAGAAGACTAGCGGGATTAGAGACCCAGTACTTC
cdr3_aa: CASRRLAGLETQYF

clone_size: -
v_call: TRBV14
j_call: TRBJ1-2
d_call: -
cdr3_nt: TGTGCCAGCAGCCTGGACAGCTATGGCTACACCTTC
cdr3_aa: CASSLDSYGYTF

clone_size: once
v_call: TRBV20-1
j_call: TRBJ2-3
d_call: -
cdr3_nt: TGCAGTGCTATAGTCGGGGAAACGCAGTATTTT
cdr3_aa: CSAIVGETQYF

clone_size: -
v_call: TRBV7-9
j_call: TRBJ1-6
d_call: TRBD1
cdr3_nt: TGTGCCAGCAGCTCCCAGGGACAGCCTAATTCACCCCTCCACTTT
cdr3_aa: CASSSQGQPNSPLHF

clone_size: -
v_call: TRBV30
j_call: TRBJ1-1
d_call: -
cdr3_nt: TGTGCCTGGGTCCCAGGGAGGCGTGAAGCTTTCTTT
cdr3_aa: CAWVPGRREAFF

clone_size: -
v_call: TRBV3-1/TRBV3-2
j_call: TRBJ1-1
d_call: TRBD1
cdr3_nt: TGTGCCAGCAGCTCGGAGGGGGCGAACACTGAAGCTTTCTTT
cdr3_aa: CASSSEGANTEAFF

clone_size: -
v_call: TRBV19
j_call: TRBJ2-7
d_call: -
cdr3_nt: TGTGCCAGTAGTATCTCGACAGGTTCCTACGAGCAGTACTTC
cdr3_aa: CASSISTGSYEQYF

clone_size: -
v_call: TRBV5-5
j_call: TRBJ1-3
d_call: -
cdr3_nt: TGTGCCAGCAGCTTGTCATCCGGATCTGGAAACACCATATATTTT
cdr3_aa: CASSLSSGSGNTIYF

clone_size: once
v_call: TRBV5-1
j_call: TRBJ1-2
d_call: -
cdr3_nt: TGCGCCAGCAGCCTCTATATCGAGGCTCCCTATGGCTACACCTTC
cdr3_aa: CASSLYIEAPYGYTF

clone_size: few
v_call: TRBV7-8
j_call: TRBJ1-5
d_call: -
cdr3_nt: TGTGCCAGCAGCCAAGGGGGGTCGTATAGCAATCAGCCCCAGCATTTT
cdr3_aa: CASSQGGSYSNQPQHF

clone_size: -
v_call: TRBV10-3
j_call: TRBJ2-2
d_call: -
cdr3_nt: TGTGCCATCAGTGCTTCTAGGGTAGACACCGGGGAGCTGTTTTTT
cdr3_aa: CAISASRVDTGELFF

clone_size: -
v_call: TRBV27
j_call: TRBJ1-3
d_call: TRBD1
cdr3_nt: TGTGCCAGCAGTAAGACAGGGCAGTCTGGAAACACCATATATTTT
cdr3_aa: CASSKTGQSGNTIYF

clone_size: -
v_call: TRBV24-1
j_call: TRBJ1-3
d_call: -
cdr3_nt: TGTGCCACCATAGGGGTGCCTGGAAACACCATATATTTT
cdr3_aa: CATIGVPGNTIYF

clone_size: few
v_call: TRBV6-6
j_call: TRBJ1-1
d_call: -
cdr3_nt: TGTGCCAGCAGAATCAAGGACAGACCAACTGAAGCTTTCTTT
cdr3_aa: CASRIKDRPTEAFF

clone_size: -
v_call: TRBV5-1
j_call: TRBJ1-4
d_call: -
cdr3_nt: TGCGCCAGCAGCTGGACAGCAACTAATGAAAAACTGTTTTTT
cdr3_aa: CASSWTATNEKLFF

clone_size: -
v_call: TRBV2
j_call: TRBJ2-3
d_call: -
cdr3_nt: TGTGCCAGCAGTGCGCAAGGGATCCTCACAGATACGCAGTATTTT
cdr3_aa: CASSAQGILTDTQYF

clone_size: -
v_call: TRBV5-1
j_call: TRBJ2-7
d_call: TRBD1
cdr3_nt: TGCGCCAGCAGCTTGGAAGGGGGCGAGGGGTACGAGCAGTACTTC
cdr3_aa: CASSLEGGEGYEQYF

clone_size: -
v_call: TRBV7-3
j_call: TRBJ2-5
d_call: -
cdr3_nt: TGTGCCAGCAGCTTAAACGGGGGCGGGCAAGAGACCCAGTACTTC
cdr3_aa: CASSLNGGGQETQYF

clone_size: -
v_call: TRBV30
j_call: TRBJ1-2
d_call: -
cdr3_nt: TGTGCCTGGAACGAACAGAGAAGAGACGGCTACACCTTC
cdr3_aa: CAWNEQRRDGYTF

clone_size: -
v_call: TRBV15
j_call: TRBJ2-3
d_call: -
cdr3_nt: TGTGCCACCTCGACGTCGGGGGTTAGCACAGATACGCAGTATTTT
cdr3_aa: CATSTSGVSTDTQYF

clone_size: once
v_call: TRBV6-5
j_call: TRBJ1-1
d_call: -
cdr3_nt: TGTGCCAGCAGTTCCGGGGGGACGAGCACCGCTGAAGCTTTCTTT
cdr3_aa: CASSSGGTSTAEAFF

clone_size: -
v_call: TRBV29-1
j_call: TRBJ1-1
d_call: -
cdr3_nt: TGCAGCGTTGAAGTCACCAGCAGTCGGACGAACACTGAAGCTTTCTTT
cdr3_aa: CSVEVTSSRTNTEAFF